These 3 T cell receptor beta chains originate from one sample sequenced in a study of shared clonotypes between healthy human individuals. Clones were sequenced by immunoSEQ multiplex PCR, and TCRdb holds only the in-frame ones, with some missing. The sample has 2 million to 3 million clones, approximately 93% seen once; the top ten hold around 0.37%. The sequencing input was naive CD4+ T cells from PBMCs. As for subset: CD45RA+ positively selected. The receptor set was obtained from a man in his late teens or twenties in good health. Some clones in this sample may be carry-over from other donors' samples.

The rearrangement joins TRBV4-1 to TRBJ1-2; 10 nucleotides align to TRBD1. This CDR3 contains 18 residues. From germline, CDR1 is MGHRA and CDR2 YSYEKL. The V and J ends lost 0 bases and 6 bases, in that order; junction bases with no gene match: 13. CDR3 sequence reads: CASSQDPPDRDRGDGYTF. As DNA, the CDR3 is TGCGCCAGCAGCCAAGACCCACCCGACCGGGACAGGGGAGATGGCTACACCTTC.

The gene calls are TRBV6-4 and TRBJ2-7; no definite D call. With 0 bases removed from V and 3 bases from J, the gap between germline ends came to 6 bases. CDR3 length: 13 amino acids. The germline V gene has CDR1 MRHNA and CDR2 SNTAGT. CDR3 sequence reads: CASSDSGFYEQYF. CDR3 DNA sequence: TGTGCCAGCAGTGACTCCGGTTTCTACGAGCAGTACTTC.

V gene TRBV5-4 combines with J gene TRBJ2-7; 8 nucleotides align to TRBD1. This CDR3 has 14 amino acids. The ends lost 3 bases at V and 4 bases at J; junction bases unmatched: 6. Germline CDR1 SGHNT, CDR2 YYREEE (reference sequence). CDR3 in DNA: TGTGCCAGCAGCTGGCGGGACAGGCCTTACGAGCAGTACTTC. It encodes CASSWRDRPYEQYF.